This T cell receptor (beta chain) was found in a study of T cell repertoires in cytomegalovirus infection. Each CDR3 protein gets one entry after TCRdb re-called the reads with MiXCR. The profile shows about 900,000 distinct CDR3 sequences, roughly 30% of them singletons. Details on this clonotype: Its antigen is as yet unknown. Given a much more abundant clone one base away, this may be a read error.

Germline V gene lookup returns CDR1 SGHTA and CDR2 FQGNSA. CDR3 length: 15 amino acids. The V gene lost 8 bases and the J gene lost 10 bases, with 21 bases spanning the gap. The specimen was cultured CD8+ T cells from PBMCs, collected from culture after CMV antigen stimulation. This chain uses TRBV7-2 with TRBJ1-6, with D tentatively TRBD1 (6 bases). The sequence derives from a human donor in good health (CMV status not recorded). Some clones in this sample may be carry-over from other donors' samples. CDR3 nucleotide sequence: TGTGCCAGCGGCCCGTTGACAGGCGGAGGGTCACCCCTCCACTTT. This translates into CASGPLTGGGSPLHF.